This TCR beta chain is from a study of blood T cell repertoires in COVID-19. At the level of the study: Some COVID-19 samples were acute and others convalescent; all came from the United States, Italy and Spain. Sample material is recorded as cDNA or gDNA derived from T cells, B-cell-depleted T cells, or PBMCs.

Two negative PCRs, clearance, or symptom resolution characterized the recovered Cohort 3 donors. Per the germline V gene, CDR1 is SGHKS and CDR2 is YYEKEE (reference sequence). V was trimmed by 4 bases and J by 0 bases, leaving 11 bases between them. This CDR3 comprises 14 residues. Assay: immunoSEQ multiplex PCR; the TCRdb copy retains only in-frame clones and omits some. The table records 150,000 to 250,000 clones, about 80% of them present only once. This clone was counted once. This receptor was taken from a man in his forties who had recovered from COVID-19. The rearrangement uses TRBV5-5 and TRBJ2-7, with a tentative D call TRBD2 (5 bases). The specimen sequenced was PBMCs or T cells enriched from blood (not recorded which). CDR3 loop: CASSTGFPSYEQYF. The CDR3 nucleotides are TGTGCCAGCAGCACGGGGTTCCCCTCCTACGAGCAGTACTTC.